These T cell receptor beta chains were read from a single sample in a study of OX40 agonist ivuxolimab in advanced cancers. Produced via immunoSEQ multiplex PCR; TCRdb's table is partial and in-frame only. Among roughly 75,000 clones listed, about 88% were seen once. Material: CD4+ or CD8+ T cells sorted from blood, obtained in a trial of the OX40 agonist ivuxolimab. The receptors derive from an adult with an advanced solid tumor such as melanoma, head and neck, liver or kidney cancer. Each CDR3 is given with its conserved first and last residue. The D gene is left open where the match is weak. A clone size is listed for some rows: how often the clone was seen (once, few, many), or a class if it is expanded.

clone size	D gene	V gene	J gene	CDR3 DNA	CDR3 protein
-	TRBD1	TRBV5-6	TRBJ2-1	TGTGCCAGCAGTGATGGACAGGGGCCATACAATGAGCAGTTCTTC	CASSDGQGPYNEQFF
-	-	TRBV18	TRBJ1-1	TGTGCCAGCTCACCACCGATCGCGGCGAACACTGAAGCTTTCTTT	CASSPPIAANTEAFF
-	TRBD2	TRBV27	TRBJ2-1	TGTGCCAGCACCTGGCAGCGGGAGGGCCTGTACAATGAGCAGTTCTTC	CASTWQREGLYNEQFF
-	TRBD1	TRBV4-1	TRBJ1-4	TGCGCCAGCAGCCATTTAAACAGGGGGGAGAATGAAAAACTGTTTTTT	CASSHLNRGENEKLFF
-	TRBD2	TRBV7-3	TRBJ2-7	TGTGCCAGCAGCCGAAGGACTAGCGGGAAGGCCTACGAGCAGTACTTC	CASSRRTSGKAYEQYF
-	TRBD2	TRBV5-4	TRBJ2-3	TGTGCCCAGGGAGGCGGGAGCTCCCCAGATACGCAGTATTTT	CAQGGGSSPDTQYF
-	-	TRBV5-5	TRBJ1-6	TGTGCCAGCAGCTCGGTCACAGGTCTGAGACCCCTCCACTTT	CASSSVTGLRPLHF
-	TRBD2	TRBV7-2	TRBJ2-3	TGTGCCAGCAGCTTACCGGGACTAGCACCCACAGATACGCAGTATTTT	CASSLPGLAPTDTQYF
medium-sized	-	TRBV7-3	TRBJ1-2	TGTGCCAGCAGCCCAGACGTGGGTGTCGGCTACACCTTC	CASSPDVGVGYTF
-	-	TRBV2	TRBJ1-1	TGTGCCAGCAGTGAAGGGGGGGCTGAAGCTTTCTTT	CASSEGGAEAFF
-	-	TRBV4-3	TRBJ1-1	TGCGCCAGCAGCCAAGATTACAGGGCTGAAGCTTTCTTT	CASSQDYRAEAFF
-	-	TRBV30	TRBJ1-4	TGTGCCTGGAGTGTGGGCGGGTTTAATGAAAAACTGTTTTTT	CAWSVGGFNEKLFF
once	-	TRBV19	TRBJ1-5	TGTGCCAGTAGTATCATGGCTCAGAGCAATCAGCCCCAGCATTTT	CASSIMAQSNQPQHF
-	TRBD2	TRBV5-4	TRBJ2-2	TGTGCCTGCTTTGGGCGGGAGGGCCTTTACACCGGGGAGCTGTTTTTT	CACFGREGLYTGELFF
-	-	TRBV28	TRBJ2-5	TGTGCCAGCAGTTTTGAGGGGAACCAGTACTTC	CASSFEGNQYF
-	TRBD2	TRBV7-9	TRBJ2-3	TGTGCCAGCAGCCTCCGGGTAGCGGGGAGCACAGATACGCAGTATTTT	CASSLRVAGSTDTQYF
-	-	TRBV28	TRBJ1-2	TGTGCCAGCAGTTCCCCCCGGACAGCCGACGTCTACACCTTC	CASSSPRTADVYTF
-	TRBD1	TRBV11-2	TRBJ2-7	TGTGCCAGCAGCGAATATACCGGCAGGGGGTACGAGCAGTACTTC	CASSEYTGRGYEQYF
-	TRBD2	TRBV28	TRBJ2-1	TGTGCCAGCAGTTCCGGACTAGCGGGGAGCAATGAGCAGTTCTTC	CASSSGLAGSNEQFF
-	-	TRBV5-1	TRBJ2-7	TGCGCCAGCAGCGTGGGGGGCTACGAGCAGTACTTC	CASSVGGYEQYF
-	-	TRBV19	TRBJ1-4	TGTGCCACTACACCGCGGGGCCCCAGGAGAGCAACTAATGAAAAACTGTTTTTT	CATTPRGPRRATNEKLFF
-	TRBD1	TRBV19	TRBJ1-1	TGTGCCAGTACCGCCACAGGGGTGACTGAAGCTTTCTTT	CASTATGVTEAFF
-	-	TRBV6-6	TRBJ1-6	TGTGCCAGCAGTTACGGGGCAGCCAATAATTCACCCCTCCACTTT	CASSYGAANNSPLHF
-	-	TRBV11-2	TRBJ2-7	TGTGCCAGCAGCTTAGGGGGATCGGGACATAACTACGAGCAGTACTTC	CASSLGGSGHNYEQYF
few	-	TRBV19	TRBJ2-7	TGTGCCAGTAGTATCCCCGGGGGAGGAGGCGAGCAGTACTTC	CASSIPGGGGEQYF
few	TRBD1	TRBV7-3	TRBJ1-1	TGTGCCAGCAGCTCAACAGGGGTTGACACTGAAGCTTTCTTT	CASSSTGVDTEAFF
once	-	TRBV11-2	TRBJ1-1	TGTGCCAGCAGCTTAAGTTGGGCAGGCAATGGTTTCTTT	CASSLSWAGNGFF
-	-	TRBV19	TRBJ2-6	TGTGCCAGTAGTATAATGGTGGCGGTCTCTGGGGCCAACGTCCTGACTTTC	CASSIMVAVSGANVLTF
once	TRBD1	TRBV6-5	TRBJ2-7	TGTGCCAGCAGTCCGTCCCGGGACAGGGACGAGCAGTACTTC	CASSPSRDRDEQYF
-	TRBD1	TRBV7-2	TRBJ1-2	TGTGCCAGCAGCCGCGACAGGGAAGGGGCCAACTATGGCTACACCTTC	CASSRDREGANYGYTF
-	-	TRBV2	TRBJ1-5	TGTGCCAGCAGTGAAGTCCCGCTTCGGGGGCGCGAAGATCAGCCCCAGCATTTT	CASSEVPLRGREDQPQHF
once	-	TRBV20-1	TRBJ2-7	TGCAGTGCCCGGGGCGGGGTTGATAACTTC	CSARGGVDNF
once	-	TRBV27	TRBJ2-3	TGTGCCAGCAGTTTCGCATATAGCACAGATACGCAGTATTTT	CASSFAYSTDTQYF
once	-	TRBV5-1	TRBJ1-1	TGCGCCAGCAGCTTGGCCCAGGAGGCCACTGAAGCTTTCTTT	CASSLAQEATEAFF
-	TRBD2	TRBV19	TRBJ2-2	TGTGCCAGTAGTCGCACTAGCGGGAGTCCCGGGGAGCTGTTTTTT	CASSRTSGSPGELFF
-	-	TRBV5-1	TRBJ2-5	TGCGCCAGCAGCTTGGTTTATGGTCAAGAGACCCAGTACTTC	CASSLVYGQETQYF
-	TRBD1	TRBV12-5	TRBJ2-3	TGTGCTAGTGGCAGGGACAGTTCTAGCACAGATACGCAGTATTTT	CASGRDSSSTDTQYF
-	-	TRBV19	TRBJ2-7	TGTGCCAGTAACCCCGACGCAGCCTCCTACGAGCAGTACTTC	CASNPDAASYEQYF
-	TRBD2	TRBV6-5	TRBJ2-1	TGTGCCATCTTAGCGGGAGGGCCGTGGAATGAGCAGTTCTTC	CAILAGGPWNEQFF
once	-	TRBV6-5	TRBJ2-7	TGTGCCACCCGAAGGCACTCTACCTACGAGCAGTACTTC	CATRRHSTYEQYF
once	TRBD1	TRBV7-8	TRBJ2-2	TGTGCCAGCAGCTTAAGGACAGGGAACACCGGGGAGCTGTTTTTT	CASSLRTGNTGELFF
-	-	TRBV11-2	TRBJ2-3	TGTGCCAGCAGCTCAATAAAACCGGGATTTCGCACAGATACGCAGTATTTT	CASSSIKPGFRTDTQYF
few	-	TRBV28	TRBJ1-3	TGTGCCAGCACGGGGGTGGAAGCTGGAAACACCATATATTTT	CASTGVEAGNTIYF
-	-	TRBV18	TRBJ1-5	TGTGCCAGCTCACCGGGTCCCAGGGAAGGTCAGCCCCAGCATTTT	CASSPGPREGQPQHF
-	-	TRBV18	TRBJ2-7	TGTGCCAGCTCACCACCGAGTGGACACCCCTACGAGCAGTACTTC	CASSPPSGHPYEQYF
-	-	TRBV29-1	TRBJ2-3	TGCAGCGTTTTTACAGGGTCAGATACGCAGTATTTT	CSVFTGSDTQYF
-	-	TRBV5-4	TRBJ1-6	TGTGCCAGCAGCTTGGAGGGACCCTATAATTCACCCCTCCACTTT	CASSLEGPYNSPLHF